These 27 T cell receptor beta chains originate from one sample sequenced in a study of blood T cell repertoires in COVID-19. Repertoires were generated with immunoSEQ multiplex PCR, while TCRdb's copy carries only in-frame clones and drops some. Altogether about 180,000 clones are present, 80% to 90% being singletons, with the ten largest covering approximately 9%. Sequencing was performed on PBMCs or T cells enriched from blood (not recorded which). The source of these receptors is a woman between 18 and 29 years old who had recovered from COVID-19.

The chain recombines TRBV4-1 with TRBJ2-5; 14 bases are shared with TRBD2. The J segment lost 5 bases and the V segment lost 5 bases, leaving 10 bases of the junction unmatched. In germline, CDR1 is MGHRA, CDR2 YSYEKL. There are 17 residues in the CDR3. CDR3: CASSKGLAGEALETQYF. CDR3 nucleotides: TGCGCCAGCAGCAAGGGACTAGCGGGGGAGGCCTTGGAGACCCAGTACTTC.

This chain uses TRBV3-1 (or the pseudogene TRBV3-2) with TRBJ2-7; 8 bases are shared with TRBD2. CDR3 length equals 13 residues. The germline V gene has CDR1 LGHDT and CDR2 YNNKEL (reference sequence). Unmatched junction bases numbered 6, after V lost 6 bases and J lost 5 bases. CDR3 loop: CASSPGLAHEQYF. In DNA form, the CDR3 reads TGTGCCAGCAGTCCCGGACTAGCCCACGAGCAGTACTTC.

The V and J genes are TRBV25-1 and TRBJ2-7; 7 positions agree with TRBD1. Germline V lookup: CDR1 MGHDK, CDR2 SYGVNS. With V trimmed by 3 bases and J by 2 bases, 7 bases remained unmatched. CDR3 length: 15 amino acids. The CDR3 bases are TGTGCCAGCAGTGAGCCGGGACAGCTGACCTACGAGCAGTACTTC. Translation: CASSEPGQLTYEQYF.

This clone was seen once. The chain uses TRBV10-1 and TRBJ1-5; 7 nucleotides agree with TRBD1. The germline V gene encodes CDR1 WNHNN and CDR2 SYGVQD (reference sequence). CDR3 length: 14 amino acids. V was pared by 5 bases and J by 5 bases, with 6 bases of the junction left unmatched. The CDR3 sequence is CASSQDRDHQPQHF. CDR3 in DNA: TGCGCCAGCAGTCAAGACAGGGACCATCAGCCCCAGCATTTT.

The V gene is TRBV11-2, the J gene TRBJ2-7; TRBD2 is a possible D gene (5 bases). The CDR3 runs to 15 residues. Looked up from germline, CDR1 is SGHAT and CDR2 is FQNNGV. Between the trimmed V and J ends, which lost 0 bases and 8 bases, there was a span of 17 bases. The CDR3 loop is CASSLDPPSSTQQYF. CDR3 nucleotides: TGTGCCAGCAGCTTAGATCCCCCTAGCTCCACTCAGCAGTACTTC.

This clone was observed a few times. This CDR3 is CASSQDRGGGGYGYTF. In nucleotides, the CDR3 is TGCGCCAGCAGCCAAGATCGAGGAGGGGGCGGGTATGGCTACACCTTC. The V gene is TRBV4-1, the J gene TRBJ1-2; 7 bases map to TRBD1. This CDR3 contains 16 residues. Germline CDR1 MGHRA, CDR2 YSYEKL. After removal of 0 bases from V and 5 bases from J, the junction contained 9 bases not matched to a gene.

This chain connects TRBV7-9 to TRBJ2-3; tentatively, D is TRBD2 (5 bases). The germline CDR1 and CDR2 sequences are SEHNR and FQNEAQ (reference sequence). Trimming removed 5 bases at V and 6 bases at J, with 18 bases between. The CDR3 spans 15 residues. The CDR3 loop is CASSPSVGVKDTQYF. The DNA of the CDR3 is TGTGCCAGCAGCCCGTCGGTCGGGGTCAAGGATACGCAGTATTTT.

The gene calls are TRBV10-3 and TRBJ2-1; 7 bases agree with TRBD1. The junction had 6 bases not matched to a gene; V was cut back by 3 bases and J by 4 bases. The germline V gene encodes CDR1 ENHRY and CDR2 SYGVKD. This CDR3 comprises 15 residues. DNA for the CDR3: TGTGCCATCAGTGACACAGGGGCGTCTTACAATGAGCAGTTCTTC. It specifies CAISDTGASYNEQFF.

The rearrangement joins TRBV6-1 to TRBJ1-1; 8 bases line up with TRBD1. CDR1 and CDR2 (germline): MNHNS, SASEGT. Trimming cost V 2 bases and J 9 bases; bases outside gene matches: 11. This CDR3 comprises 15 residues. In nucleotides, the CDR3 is TGTGCCAGCAGTGAATCGACAGGGGCCCTAAAAAAAGCTTTCTTT. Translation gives CASSESTGALKKAFF.

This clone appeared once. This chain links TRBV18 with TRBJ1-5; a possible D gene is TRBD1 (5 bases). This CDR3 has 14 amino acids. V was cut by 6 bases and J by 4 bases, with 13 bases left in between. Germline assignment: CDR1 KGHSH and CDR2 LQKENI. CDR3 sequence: CASSPGGGNQPQHF. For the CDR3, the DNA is TGTGCCAGCTCCCCCGGGGGAGGGAATCAGCCCCAGCATTTT. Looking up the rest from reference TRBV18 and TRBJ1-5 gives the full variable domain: NAGVMQNPRHLVRRRGQEARLRCSPMKGHSHVYWYRQLPEEGLKFMVYLQKENIIDESGMPKERFSAEFPKEGPSILRIQQVVRGDSAAYFCASSPGGGNQPQHFGDGTRLSIL.

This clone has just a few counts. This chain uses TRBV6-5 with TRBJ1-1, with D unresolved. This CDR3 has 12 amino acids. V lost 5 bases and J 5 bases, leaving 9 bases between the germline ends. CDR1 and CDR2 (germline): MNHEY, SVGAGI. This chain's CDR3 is CASSTPGTEAFF. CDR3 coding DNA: TGTGCCAGCAGTACACCGGGGACTGAAGCTTTCTTT.

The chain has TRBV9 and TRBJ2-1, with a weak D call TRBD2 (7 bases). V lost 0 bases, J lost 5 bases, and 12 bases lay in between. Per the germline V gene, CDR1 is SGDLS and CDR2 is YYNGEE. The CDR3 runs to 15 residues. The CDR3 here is CASSVDGGPDNEQFF. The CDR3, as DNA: TGTGCCAGCAGCGTAGACGGGGGGCCCGACAATGAGCAGTTCTTC.

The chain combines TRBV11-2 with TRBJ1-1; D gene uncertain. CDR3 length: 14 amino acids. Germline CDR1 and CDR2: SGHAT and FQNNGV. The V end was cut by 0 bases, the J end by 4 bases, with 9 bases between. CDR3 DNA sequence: TGTGCCAGCAGCTTAGAGCCGGGGAGCACTGAAGCTTTCTTT. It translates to CASSLEPGSTEAFF.

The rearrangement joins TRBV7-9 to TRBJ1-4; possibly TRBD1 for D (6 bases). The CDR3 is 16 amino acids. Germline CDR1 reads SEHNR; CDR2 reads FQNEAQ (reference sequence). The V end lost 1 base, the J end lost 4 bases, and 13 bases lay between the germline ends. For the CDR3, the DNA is TGTGCCAGCAGCTTAGTACCGACAGGCCTTAATGAAAAACTGTTTTTT. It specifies CASSLVPTGLNEKLFF.

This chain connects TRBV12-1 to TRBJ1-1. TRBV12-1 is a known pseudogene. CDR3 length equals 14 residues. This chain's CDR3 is CASSFLFGGTEAFF. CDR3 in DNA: TGTGCCAGCAGCTTCCTCTTTGGCGGGACTGAAGCTTTCTTT.

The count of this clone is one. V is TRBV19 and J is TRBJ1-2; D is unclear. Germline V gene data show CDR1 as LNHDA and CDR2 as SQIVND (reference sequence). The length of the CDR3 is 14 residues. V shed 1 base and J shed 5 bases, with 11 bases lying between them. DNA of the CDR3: TGTGCCAGTAGTATAGGCCGGGATCTTTATGGCTACACCTTC. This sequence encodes CASSIGRDLYGYTF.

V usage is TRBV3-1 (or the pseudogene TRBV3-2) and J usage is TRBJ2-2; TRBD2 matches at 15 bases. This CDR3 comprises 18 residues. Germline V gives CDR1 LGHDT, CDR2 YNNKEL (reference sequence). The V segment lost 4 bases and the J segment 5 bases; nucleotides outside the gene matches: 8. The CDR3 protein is CASSPPVGLAGGTGELFF. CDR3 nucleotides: TGTGCCAGCAGCCCACCCGTGGGACTAGCGGGAGGAACCGGGGAGCTGTTTTTT.

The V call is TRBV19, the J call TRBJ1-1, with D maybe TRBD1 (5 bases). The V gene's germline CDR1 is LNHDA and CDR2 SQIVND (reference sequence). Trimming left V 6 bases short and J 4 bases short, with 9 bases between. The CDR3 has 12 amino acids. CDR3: CASRSGGTEAFF. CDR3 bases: TGTGCCAGTAGGAGCGGGGGCACTGAAGCTTTCTTT.

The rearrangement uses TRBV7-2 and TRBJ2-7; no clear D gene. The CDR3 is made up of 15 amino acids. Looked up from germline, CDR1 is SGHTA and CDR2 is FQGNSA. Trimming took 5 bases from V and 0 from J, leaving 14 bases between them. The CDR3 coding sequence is TGTGCCAGCAGCCTCCAGTACCTCCCCTCCTACGAGCAGTACTTC. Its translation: CASSLQYLPSYEQYF.

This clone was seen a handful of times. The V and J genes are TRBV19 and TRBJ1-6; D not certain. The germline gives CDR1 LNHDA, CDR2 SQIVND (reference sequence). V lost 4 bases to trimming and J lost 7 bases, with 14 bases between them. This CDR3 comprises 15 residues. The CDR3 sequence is CASSTAGGSNSPLHF. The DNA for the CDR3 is TGTGCCAGTAGTACTGCGGGCGGAAGCAATTCACCCCTCCACTTT. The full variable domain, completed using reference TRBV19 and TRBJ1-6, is DGGITQSPKYLFRKEGQNVTLSCEQNLNHDAMYWYRQDPGQGLRLIYYSQIVNDFQKGDIAEGYSVSREKKESFPLTVTSAQKNPTAFYLCASSTAGGSNSPLHFGNGTRLTVT.

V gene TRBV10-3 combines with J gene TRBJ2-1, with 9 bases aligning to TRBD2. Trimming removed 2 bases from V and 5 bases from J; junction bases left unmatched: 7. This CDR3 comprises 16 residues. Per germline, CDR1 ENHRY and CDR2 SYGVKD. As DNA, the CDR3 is TGTGCCATCAGTGAGCTAGGACTAGCGACCGACAATGAGCAGTTCTTC. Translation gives CAISELGLATDNEQFF.

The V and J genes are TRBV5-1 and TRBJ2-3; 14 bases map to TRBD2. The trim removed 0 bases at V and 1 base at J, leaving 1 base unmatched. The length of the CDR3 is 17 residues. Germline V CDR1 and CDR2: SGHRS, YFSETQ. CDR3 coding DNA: TGCGCCAGCAGCTTGGTGGGACTAGCGGGGGGCACAGATACGCAGTATTTT. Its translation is CASSLVGLAGGTDTQYF.

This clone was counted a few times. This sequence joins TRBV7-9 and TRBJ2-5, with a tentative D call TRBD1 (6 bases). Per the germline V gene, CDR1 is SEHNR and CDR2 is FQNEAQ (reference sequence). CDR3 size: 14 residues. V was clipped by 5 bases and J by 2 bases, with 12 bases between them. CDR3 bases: TGTGCCAGCAGCACAGGGACGGAGCAAGAGACCCAGTACTTC. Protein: CASSTGTEQETQYF.

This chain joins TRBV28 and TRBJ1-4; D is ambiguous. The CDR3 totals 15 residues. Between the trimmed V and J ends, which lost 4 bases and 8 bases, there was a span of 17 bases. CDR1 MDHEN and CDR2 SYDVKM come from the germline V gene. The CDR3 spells CASSSRHPGGEKLFF. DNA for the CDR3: TGTGCCAGCAGTTCTAGACACCCGGGCGGGGAAAAACTGTTTTTT.

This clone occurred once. Written as DNA, the CDR3 is TGCAGTGCTAGTGGCTCCTGGGGCAGGGGGGCCACAGATACGCAGTATTTT. This encodes CSASGSWGRGATDTQYF. This chain uses TRBV20-1 with TRBJ2-3; D perhaps matches TRBD1 (7 bases). Germline V CDR1 and CDR2: DFQATT, SNEGSKA (reference sequence). This CDR3 has 17 amino acids. V lost 3 bases and J lost 2, with 21 bases in between.

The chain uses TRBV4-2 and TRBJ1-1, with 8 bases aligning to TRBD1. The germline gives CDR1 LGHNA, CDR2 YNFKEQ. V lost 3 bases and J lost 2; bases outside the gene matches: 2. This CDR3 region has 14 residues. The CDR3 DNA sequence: TGTGCCAGCAGCCAGGACAGGGCTAACACTGAAGCTTTCTTT. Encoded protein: CASSQDRANTEAFF.

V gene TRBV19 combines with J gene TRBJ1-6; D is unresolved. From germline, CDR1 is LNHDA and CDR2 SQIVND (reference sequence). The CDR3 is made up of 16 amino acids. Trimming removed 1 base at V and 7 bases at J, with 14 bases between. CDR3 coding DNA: TGTGCCAGTAGTATAGGGTCCAGGCTGTACAATTCACCCCTCCACTTT. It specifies CASSIGSRLYNSPLHF.